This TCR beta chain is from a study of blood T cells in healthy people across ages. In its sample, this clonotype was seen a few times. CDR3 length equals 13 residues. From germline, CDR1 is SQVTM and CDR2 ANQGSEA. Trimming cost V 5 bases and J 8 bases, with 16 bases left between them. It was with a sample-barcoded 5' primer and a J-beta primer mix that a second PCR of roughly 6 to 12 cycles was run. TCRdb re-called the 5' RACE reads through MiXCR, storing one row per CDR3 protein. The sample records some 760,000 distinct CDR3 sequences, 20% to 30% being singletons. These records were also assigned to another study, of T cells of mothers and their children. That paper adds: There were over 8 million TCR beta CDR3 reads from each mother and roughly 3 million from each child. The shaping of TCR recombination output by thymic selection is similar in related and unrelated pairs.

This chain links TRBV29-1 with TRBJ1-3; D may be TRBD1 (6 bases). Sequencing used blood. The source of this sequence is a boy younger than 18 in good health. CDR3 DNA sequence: TGCAGCGTTTTACCTGGGGGCTTAGACACCATATATTTT. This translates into CSVLPGGLDTIYF.